These 16 T cell receptor beta chains share one sample of origin, sequenced in a study of blood T cell repertoires in COVID-19. Using immunoSEQ multiplex PCR, the repertoire was profiled, and TCRdb retains in-frame clones only, with some absent. The sample records roughly 70,000 clones, roughly 86% being singletons. Input material: peripheral blood. The source of these receptors is a man between 70 and 80 years old with active COVID-19.

The chain recombines TRBV7-6 with TRBJ2-2; TRBD1 is a possible D gene (5 bases). The CDR3 sequence is 16 residues long. Germline CDR1 reads SGHVS; CDR2 reads FNYEAQ. Trimming shortened V by 1 base and J by 2 bases, and 11 bases separated the two germline ends. The CDR3 region is CASSLVTGTNTGELFF. CDR3 DNA sequence: TGTGCCAGCAGCTTAGTAACAGGCACAAACACCGGGGAGCTGTTTTTT.

V gene TRBV9 combines with J gene TRBJ2-7, with 13 bases lining up with TRBD2. Germline CDR1 and CDR2: SGDLS and YYNGEE. CDR3 length equals 15 residues. V was pared by 4 bases and J by 2 bases, with 3 bases of the junction left unmatched. The CDR3 reads CASSIGTSGTYEQYF. CDR3 coding DNA: TGTGCCAGCAGCATCGGGACTAGCGGGACCTACGAGCAGTACTTC.

The J gene is TRBJ2-7, the V gene TRBV27, with 7 bases lining up with TRBD2. The ends lost 5 bases at V and 8 bases at J; junction bases unmatched: 15. CDR1 and CDR2 from the germline V gene are MNHEY and SMNVEV (reference sequence). This CDR3 contains 15 residues. The CDR3 DNA follows: TGTGCCAGCAGTATCGGAAGCGGGGCCCCGGGGAAGCAGTACTTC. This encodes CASSIGSGAPGKQYF.

The chain joins TRBV11-2 to TRBJ2-5; D is perhaps TRBD1 (5 bases). The V end was cut by 5 bases, the J end by 5 bases, with 15 bases between. The CDR3 loop spans 14 amino acids. Germline V CDR1 and CDR2: SGHAT, FQNNGV. CDR3: CASSPTLGVETQYF. The DNA for the CDR3 is TGTGCCAGCAGCCCGACGCTAGGGGTGGAGACCCAGTACTTC.

The rearrangement joins TRBV19 to TRBJ2-2, with D perhaps TRBD2 (6 bases). This CDR3 has 14 residues. V was cut by 3 bases and J by 3 bases, with 8 bases left in between. Germline-derived CDR1 and CDR2 are LNHDA and SQIVND (reference sequence). CDR3 bases: TGTGCCAGTAGTATTTTAGCGGACACCGGGGAGCTGTTTTTT. It yields the protein CASSILADTGELFF.

The rearrangement links TRBV4-2 to TRBJ2-5; 8 bases map to TRBD1. V lost 1 base to trimming and J lost 1 base; unmatched junction nucleotides: 2. The CDR3 extends over 15 amino acids. Germline values: CDR1 LGHNA, CDR2 YNFKEQ. CDR3 amino acids: CASSQGTGIQETQYF. The CDR3 DNA is TGTGCCAGCAGCCAAGGGACAGGGATCCAAGAGACCCAGTACTTC.

As concerns this clone: The sample has other DNA sequences that encode this CDR3 too. The chain links TRBV11-2 to TRBJ1-1; D is perhaps TRBD1 (5 bases). The germline V and J ends were trimmed by 0 bases and 3 bases, with 5 bases remaining between them. The CDR3 totals 13 residues. Germline V lookup: CDR1 SGHAT, CDR2 FQNNGV. As DNA, the CDR3 is TGTGCCAGCAGCTTAGACAGGGACACTGAAGCTTTCTTT. Translated, it gives CASSLDRDTEAFF. Full variable domain (rest looked up from reference TRBV11-2 and TRBJ1-1): EAGVAQSPRYKIIEKRQSVAFWCNPISGHATLYWYQQILGQGPKLLIQFQNNGVVDDSQLPKDRFSAERLKGVDSTLKIQPAKLEDSAVYLCASSLDRDTEAFFGQGTRLTVV.

Points on this clone: At one end the junction does not follow the germline gene, possibly because of a read error. The chain has TRBV5-6 and TRBJ1-1; 12 bases match TRBD1. In germline, CDR1 is SGHDT, CDR2 YYEEEE. There are 15 residues in the CDR3. The CDR3: CCYSGTGGVLWVAFF. In nucleotides, the CDR3 is TGCTGCTACTCCGGGACAGGGGGCGTCTTGTGGGTCGCTTTCTTT.

CDR3 DNA sequence: TGCGCCAGCAGCCAAGAGGAACCCGGGGGGTACGAGCAGTACTTC. As protein: CASSQEEPGGYEQYF. This chain joins TRBV4-3 and TRBJ2-7, with 7 bases that match TRBD2. Germline loops: CDR1 LGHNA, CDR2 YSLEER. The J segment lost 4 bases and the V segment lost 0 bases, leaving 6 bases of the junction unmatched. This CDR3 contains 15 residues.

This clone appeared a single time. This chain joins TRBV6-1 and TRBJ2-1; TRBD2 aligns across 10 bases. The V segment lost 3 bases and the J segment 2 bases; nucleotides outside the gene matches: 4. Germline V CDR1 and CDR2: MNHNS, SASEGT. The CDR3 covers 16 residues. CDR3 DNA: TGTGCCAGCAGTGATCCAGCGGGGGGGACCTACAATGAGCAGTTCTTC. Translating gives CASSDPAGGTYNEQFF.

The V and J genes are TRBV7-2 and TRBJ2-3; TRBD2 agrees at 7 bases. Per the germline V gene, CDR1 is SGHTA and CDR2 is FQGNSA. Trimming removed 5 bases from V and 2 bases from J; junction bases left unmatched: 7. The CDR3 has 15 amino acids. The CDR3 sequence: CASSPQTSSTDTQYF. The CDR3, as DNA: TGTGCCAGCAGCCCCCAGACTAGCTCCACAGATACGCAGTATTTT.

The genes are TRBV6-5 and TRBJ2-1, with TRBD2 matching over 7 bases. This CDR3 contains 15 residues. Per germline, CDR1 MNHEY and CDR2 SVGAGI. Trimming cost V 5 bases and J 4 bases; bases outside gene matches: 8. The CDR3 loop is CASSPPGEGYNEQFF. The CDR3 coding sequence is TGTGCCAGCAGTCCCCCGGGGGAGGGATACAATGAGCAGTTCTTC.

The rearrangement links TRBV18 to TRBJ2-7; 9 nucleotides agree with TRBD2. CDR3 length equals 15 residues. J was trimmed by 1 base and V by 4 bases; bases with no gene match: 5. Germline values: CDR1 KGHSH, CDR2 LQKENI. The CDR3 spells CASSRPRGGSYEQYF. In DNA, the CDR3 is TGTGCCAGCTCACGTCCGCGGGGGGGTTCCTACGAGCAGTACTTC. The entire variable domain, with the rest obtained from reference TRBV18 and TRBJ2-7, is as follows: NAGVMQNPRHLVRRRGQEARLRCSPMKGHSHVYWYRQLPEEGLKFMVYLQKENIIDESGMPKERFSAEFPKEGPSILRIQQVVRGDSAAYFCASSRPRGGSYEQYFGPGTRLTVT.

The chain recombines TRBV24-1 with TRBJ2-1; possibly TRBD2 for D (5 bases). The V gene lost 5 bases and the J gene lost 10 bases, with 17 bases spanning the gap. The CDR3 is made up of 14 amino acids. CDR1 is KGHDR, CDR2 SFDVKD, per germline. The DNA of the CDR3 is TGTGCCACCAGTGCCCCCCGCGCGGGTCGGGAGCAGTTCTTC. Translated, it gives CATSAPRAGREQFF.

This clone was seen only once. The J gene is TRBJ1-1, the V gene TRBV29-1, with TRBD1 as a possible D gene (5 bases). Germline-derived CDR1 and CDR2 are SQVTM and ANQGSEA. The CDR3 contains 13 residues. V was clipped by 5 bases and J by 4 bases, with 14 bases between them. In DNA, the CDR3 is TGCAGCGTTTGGGGACGGGGGGGCACTGAAGCTTTCTTT. It encodes CSVWGRGGTEAFF.

This chain links TRBV4-3 with TRBJ1-4; tentative D call: TRBD1 (6 bases). Trimming removed 5 bases at V and 6 bases at J, with 16 bases between. The CDR3 contains 15 residues. Germline V gene lookup returns CDR1 LGHNA and CDR2 YSLEER. CDR3 protein: CASSGMRGGDEKLFF. The CDR3 DNA follows: TGCGCCAGCAGCGGTATGAGGGGGGGGGATGAAAAACTGTTTTTT.